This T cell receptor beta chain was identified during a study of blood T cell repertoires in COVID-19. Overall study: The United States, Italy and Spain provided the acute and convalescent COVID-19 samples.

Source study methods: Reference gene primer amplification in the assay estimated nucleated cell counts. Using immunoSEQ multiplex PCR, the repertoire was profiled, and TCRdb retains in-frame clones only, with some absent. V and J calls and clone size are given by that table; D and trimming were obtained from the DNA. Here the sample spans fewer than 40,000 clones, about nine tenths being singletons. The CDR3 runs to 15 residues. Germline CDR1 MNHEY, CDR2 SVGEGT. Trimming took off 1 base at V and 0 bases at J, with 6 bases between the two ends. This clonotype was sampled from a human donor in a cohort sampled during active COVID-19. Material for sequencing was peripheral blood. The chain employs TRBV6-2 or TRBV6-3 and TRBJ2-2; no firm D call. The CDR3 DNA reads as TGTGCCAGCAGTTACTGGCCGTCGAACACCGGGGAGCTGTTTTTT. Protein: CASSYWPSNTGELFF.